The source of this T cell receptor beta chain is a study of T-cell memory formation after mild COVID-19. The study, taken as a whole, reports: Later expanders leaned CD4+, whereas clones that contracted between day 15 and 85 were balanced CD4/CD8. Second-wave clones peaking on day 37 lacked confirmed SARS-CoV-2 specificity.

Turning to this clonotype: The antigen is unknown.

The authors produced TCR alpha and TCR beta cDNA libraries with sample barcodes and UMIs by 5'RACE using constant-segment primers. Each CDR3 protein is one row after TCRdb ran MiXCR on the 5' RACE reads. The data contain about 180,000 distinct CDR3 sequences, 15% to 20% of them singletons. The CDR3 extends over 13 amino acids. CDR1 is SGHKS, CDR2 YYEKEE, per germline (reference sequence). V was trimmed by 4 bases and J by 4 bases, leaving 8 bases between them. This receptor was identified in a man aged 18 to 30 who had mild COVID-19 (a few samples of this study predate the infection). Cell type and time point are not known. Sample: PBMCs or a T cell subset sorted from them (not recorded which). The chain combines TRBV5-5 with TRBJ2-2; D possibly corresponds to TRBD1 (5 bases). The CDR3 nucleotides read TGTGCCAGCAGCATAGGGGCCACCGGGGAGCTGTTTTTT. It yields the protein CASSIGATGELFF.